This T cell receptor beta chain was profiled in a study of blood T cell repertoires in COVID-19. The germline V gene has CDR1 MDHEN and CDR2 SYDVKM. The CDR3 length is 13 residues. V dropped 5 bases and J dropped 13 bases, with 15 bases sitting between them. Method: immunoSEQ multiplex PCR; TCRdb's copy keeps in-frame clones and lacks some. Among around 200,000 clones listed, 75% to 90% were seen once. The sample consisted of peripheral blood. The V gene is TRBV28, the J gene TRBJ1-6; the D gene is possibly TRBD1 (5 bases). The clonotype originates from a woman aged 40 to 50 with acute or convalescent COVID-19. The CDR3 nucleotides read TGTGCCAGCAGTCCCCGCAGGGTGTATCCCCTCCACTTT. This sequence encodes CASSPRRVYPLHF.